This TCR beta chain came from a study of blood T cell repertoires in COVID-19. The overall study: Samples representing acute and convalescent COVID-19 were sourced from the United States, Italy and Spain. In each case, the material was cDNA or gDNA derived from T cells, B-cell-depleted T cells, or PBMCs.

The authors' processing: Counts of nucleated cells, estimated from reference gene primer amplification, were obtained. Sequenced by immunoSEQ multiplex PCR; TCRdb stores in-frame clones only, minus some. Clonal size and the V and J genes are those of that table, whereas D and trimming came from the DNA. Of just under 350,000 clones in the sample, about 86% were seen once. The specimen sequenced was peripheral blood. The sequence was obtained from a man in his thirties or forties with active or convalescent COVID-19.

The chain's CDR3 is CASSVEGGIETQYF. CDR3 in DNA: TGTGCCAGCAGCGTCGAAGGAGGCATTGAGACCCAGTACTTC. The rearrangement uses TRBV9 and TRBJ2-5, with D tentatively TRBD2 (5 bases). CDR1 SGDLS and CDR2 YYNGEE come from the germline V gene. CDR3 size: 14 residues. V was trimmed by 2 bases and J by 5 bases, leaving 13 bases between them.